Listed below are T cell receptor beta chains from one sample, sequenced in a study of human T cells and chemical hapten exposure. TCRdb processed the RACE reads anew with MiXCR; each CDR3 protein has one entry. The top ten clones hold roughly 1.4% of a sample with about 140,000 distinct CDR3 sequences, around 11% of them seen once. Specimen: whole blood, collected in connection with sensitization to the hapten diphenylcyclopropenone (DPC). These receptors all come from a woman aged 45 to 65 with alopecia areata. Some clones in this sample may be carry-over from other donors' samples. Both conserved end residues are part of each CDR3. D genes are given only for firm matches. Clone size is not always given. Where it is, it says once, few, many or a class for expanded clones.

V: TRBV12-3/TRBV12-4
J: TRBJ2-6
D: -
size: many
CDR3: CASYEGFGANVLTF
DNA: TGTGCCAGCTATGAAGGGTTCGGGGCCAACGTCCTGACTTTC

V: TRBV5-5
J: TRBJ2-6
D: -
size: few
CDR3: CASTPIRSSGANVLTF
DNA: TGTGCCAGCACCCCGATCCGGAGCTCTGGGGCCAACGTCCTGACTTTC

V: TRBV14
J: TRBJ2-2
D: TRBD2
size: -
CDR3: CASSRSAGANTGELFF
DNA: TGTGCCAGCAGCCGGAGTGCGGGGGCGAACACCGGGGAGCTGTTTTTT

V: TRBV10-3
J: TRBJ2-6
D: -
size: -
CDR3: CAIRRGAGANVLTF
DNA: TGTGCCATCAGGCGGGGCGCGGGGGCCAACGTCCTGACTTTC

V: TRBV29-1
J: TRBJ2-4
D: -
size: few
CDR3: CSVQVVAKNIQYF
DNA: TGCAGCGTCCAGGTGGTGGCCAAAAACATTCAGTACTTC

V: TRBV10-3
J: TRBJ2-3
D: TRBD1
size: -
CDR3: CAISESGTGASTDTQYF
DNA: TGTGCCATCAGTGAGTCGGGGACAGGGGCTAGCACAGATACGCAGTATTTT

V: TRBV10-3
J: TRBJ2-1
D: -
size: few
CDR3: CAISGTYGEGNEQFF
DNA: TGTGCCATCAGTGGGACGTACGGGGAAGGAAATGAGCAGTTCTTC

V: TRBV20-1
J: TRBJ2-1
D: TRBD1
size: few
CDR3: CSPRGGYSYNEQFF
DNA: TGCAGTCCCCGAGGGGGCTACTCCTACAATGAGCAGTTCTTC

V: TRBV19
J: TRBJ1-2
D: -
size: many
CDR3: CASSTTTGRGNYGYTF
DNA: TGTGCCAGTAGTACCACTACCGGACGCGGGAACTATGGCTACACCTTC

V: TRBV19
J: TRBJ2-1
D: -
size: -
CDR3: CASSNSFNEQFF
DNA: TGTGCCAGTAGTAATAGCTTCAATGAGCAGTTCTTC

V: TRBV7-8
J: TRBJ2-7
D: -
size: few
CDR3: CASSISVVTYEQYF
DNA: TGTGCCAGCAGCATTAGCGTGGTAACCTACGAGCAGTACTTC

V: TRBV11-2
J: TRBJ1-1
D: TRBD1
size: -
CDR3: CASSLAEQGAMGVITEAFF
DNA: TGTGCCAGCAGCTTAGCCGAACAGGGGGCGATGGGGGTTATCACTGAAGCTTTCTTT

V: TRBV19
J: TRBJ2-6
D: -
size: many
CDR3: CASIDFSGANVLTF
DNA: TGTGCCAGTATCGACTTCTCTGGGGCCAACGTCCTGACTTTC

V: TRBV21-1
J: TRBJ1-3
D: -
size: -
CDR3: CASLRGSGNTIYF
DNA: TGTGCCAGCCTAAGGGGTTCGGGAAACACCATATATTTT

V: TRBV30
J: TRBJ1-3
D: TRBD1
size: few
CDR3: CAWSDDRAGNTIYF
DNA: TGTGCCTGGAGTGACGACAGGGCTGGAAACACCATATATTTT

V: TRBV12-3/TRBV12-4
J: TRBJ2-3
D: -
size: -
CDR3: CASSTAIYTDTQYF
DNA: TGTGCCAGCAGCACGGCCATTTACACAGATACGCAGTATTTT